This T cell receptor (beta chain) came from a study of T cell responses to AZD1222 COVID-19 vaccine. Notes on the study in general: At baseline, just 6 or 7 AZD1222 recipients tested seropositive. Females outnumbered males among donors, who were mostly white British; clonal diversity was possibly underestimated.

The repertoire was sequenced with immunoSEQ multiplex PCR; TCRdb's copy has only in-frame clones and lacks some. Counted here are 130,000 to 150,000 clones, around 88% occurring once; the ten biggest clones make up over 13%. Germline assignment: CDR1 MDHEN and CDR2 SYDVKM. The CDR3 totals 14 residues. The V and J ends lost 4 bases and 7 bases, in that order; junction bases with no gene match: 5. Remarks on this clone: As yet, its antigen is unknown.

The TCR was taken from an adult in good health. The rearrangement uses TRBV28 and TRBJ1-5, with 9 bases that match TRBD1. Sequenced here: peripheral blood, sampled on day 0 of AZD1222 vaccination. In DNA form, the CDR3 reads TGTGCCAGCAGTTCGGGACAGGGACGACAGCCCCAGCATTTT. This gives the protein CASSSGQGRQPQHF.